Shown below are 13 T cell receptor beta chains from a single sample sequenced in a study of cytotoxic CD8 clonotypes in ibrutinib-treated CLL. TCRdb's table, derived via immunoSEQ multiplex PCR, lists solely in-frame clones and lacks some. Of some 290,000 clones listed, 80% are singletons. The specimen comprised PBMCs, sampled before ibrutinib treatment. The receptor source for this set is a human donor with chronic lymphocytic leukemia.

The chain employs TRBV25-1 and TRBJ1-1, with a tentative D call TRBD1 (6 bases). Per germline, CDR1 MGHDK and CDR2 SYGVNS. This CDR3 contains 12 residues. The V end lost 6 bases, the J end lost 11 bases, and 16 bases lay between the germline ends. This CDR3 reads CASRESGTNAFF. CDR3 coding DNA: TGTGCCAGCAGGGAGAGCGGGACAAATGCTTTCTTT.

The genes are TRBV19 and TRBJ2-1, with TRBD1 matching over 9 bases. Germline V lookup: CDR1 LNHDA, CDR2 SQIVND (reference sequence). The CDR3 loop spans 15 amino acids. The ends lost 6 bases at V and 0 bases at J; junction bases unmatched: 3. The CDR3 nucleotides are TGTGCCAGTAGAAAACAGGGGGCCTCCTACAATGAGCAGTTCTTC. Its translation: CASRKQGASYNEQFF.

Notes on this clone: The sample carries other DNA sequences with the same CDR3. The genes are TRBV20-1 and TRBJ2-7, with D unclear. With 5 bases removed from V and 2 bases from J, the gap between germline ends came to 4 bases. Germline V gene data show CDR1 as DFQATT and CDR2 as SNEGSKA (reference sequence). The CDR3 is 10 amino acids. The CDR3 DNA reads TGCAGTGCTGGGACCTACGAGCAGTACTTC. It codes for CSAGTYEQYF.

This sequence joins TRBV18 and TRBJ2-1; D perhaps matches TRBD2 (5 bases). The germline V gene encodes CDR1 KGHSH and CDR2 LQKENI. The CDR3 is made up of 13 amino acids. Trimming stripped 3 bases from V and 9 bases from J, with 12 bases between. The CDR3 coding sequence is TGTGCCAGCTCACCCATTCCGGGATTTGAGCAGTTCTTC. Translated, it gives CASSPIPGFEQFF.

V and J are TRBV9 and TRBJ1-1; weak D call: TRBD1 (5 bases). Per germline, CDR1 SGDLS and CDR2 YYNGEE. The CDR3 has 18 amino acids. V was clipped by 3 bases and J by 0 bases, with 21 bases between them. The DNA for the CDR3 is TGTGCCAGCAGCGCCCCTGGGAAGGGGCCGCGGATGAACACTGAAGCTTTCTTT. Its protein product is CASSAPGKGPRMNTEAFF.

This chain connects TRBV7-9 to TRBJ2-1, with 14 bases matching TRBD2. With 5 bases clipped from V and 7 bases from J, the junction kept 7 bases outside the gene matches. The germline CDR1 and CDR2 sequences are SEHNR and FQNEAQ (reference sequence). CDR3 length: 16 residues. The CDR3 is CASSPQGLAGVNEQFF. As DNA, the CDR3 is TGTGCCAGCAGCCCCCAGGGACTAGCGGGAGTAAATGAGCAGTTCTTC.

This chain uses TRBV19 with TRBJ2-1; 15 bases agree with TRBD2. The germline V gene has CDR1 LNHDA and CDR2 SQIVND (reference sequence). The CDR3 contains 19 residues. Trimming cost V 5 bases and J 1 base; bases outside gene matches: 9. CDR3: CASSPPGLAGGYSYNEQFF. The CDR3 bases are TGTGCCAGTAGTCCCCCGGGACTAGCGGGAGGTTATTCCTACAATGAGCAGTTCTTC.

As for this clone: The sample carries other DNA sequences with the same CDR3. CDR3 sequence (DNA): TGTGCTAGTGGTTTGGTTTCTTGGGGCGGGGTGAGCAATCAGCCCCAGCATTTT. Residues: CASGLVSWGGVSNQPQHF. The chain is built from TRBV12-5 and TRBJ1-5; a weak D match, TRBD1 (5 bases). V lost 0 bases and J 1 base, leaving 16 bases between the germline ends. This CDR3 contains 18 residues. Germline CDR1 is LGHNT and CDR2 is FRNRAP.

The gene calls are TRBV30 and TRBJ2-7; 7 bases line up with TRBD1. Trimming at V came to 5 bases and at J to 4 bases, leaving 8 bases not matched to a gene. This CDR3 comprises 13 residues. CDR1 is GTSNPN and CDR2 is SVGIG in the germline V gene (reference sequence). CDR3 in amino acids: CAWDGQELYEQYF. DNA for the CDR3: TGTGCCTGGGATGGACAGGAACTTTACGAGCAGTACTTC.

The chain has TRBV6-4 and TRBJ2-6; D gene uncertain. Trimming pared 2 bases from V and 2 bases from J, leaving 7 bases between. The CDR3 is 15 residues long. CDR1 and CDR2 from the germline V gene are MRHNA and SNTAGT. The CDR3 here is CASSDPGTGANVLTF. In DNA, the CDR3 is TGTGCCAGCAGTGACCCTGGCACTGGGGCCAACGTCCTGACTTTC.

CDR3 amino acids: CASSPWTGGRETQYF. For the CDR3, the DNA is TGTGCCAGCTCACCATGGACAGGGGGCAGGGAGACCCAGTACTTC. This rearrangement joins TRBV18 to TRBJ2-5; 11 bases map to TRBD1. The CDR3 is 15 residues long. Germline V gives CDR1 KGHSH, CDR2 LQKENI. The J segment lost 5 bases and the V segment lost 2 bases, leaving 4 bases of the junction unmatched.

CDR3 DNA: TGTGCCTGGAGGACCGGAGCGGGAGTGTGGGAGACCCAGTACTTC. Its translation: CAWRTGAGVWETQYF. The rearrangement uses TRBV30 and TRBJ2-5; 8 bases line up with TRBD2. The CDR3 is 15 residues long. Per germline, CDR1 GTSNPN and CDR2 SVGIG (reference sequence). V shed 3 bases and J 5 bases; nucleotides not matched to a gene: 11.

This chain uses TRBV9 with TRBJ1-4; TRBD1 aligns across 9 bases. Germline CDR1 SGDLS, CDR2 YYNGEE. V shed 0 bases and J 0 bases; nucleotides not matched to a gene: 6. The CDR3 loop spans 18 amino acids. The CDR3 DNA follows: TGTGCCAGCAGCGTAGCCGGGACAGGGAGTCCAACTAATGAAAAACTGTTTTTT. It specifies CASSVAGTGSPTNEKLFF.